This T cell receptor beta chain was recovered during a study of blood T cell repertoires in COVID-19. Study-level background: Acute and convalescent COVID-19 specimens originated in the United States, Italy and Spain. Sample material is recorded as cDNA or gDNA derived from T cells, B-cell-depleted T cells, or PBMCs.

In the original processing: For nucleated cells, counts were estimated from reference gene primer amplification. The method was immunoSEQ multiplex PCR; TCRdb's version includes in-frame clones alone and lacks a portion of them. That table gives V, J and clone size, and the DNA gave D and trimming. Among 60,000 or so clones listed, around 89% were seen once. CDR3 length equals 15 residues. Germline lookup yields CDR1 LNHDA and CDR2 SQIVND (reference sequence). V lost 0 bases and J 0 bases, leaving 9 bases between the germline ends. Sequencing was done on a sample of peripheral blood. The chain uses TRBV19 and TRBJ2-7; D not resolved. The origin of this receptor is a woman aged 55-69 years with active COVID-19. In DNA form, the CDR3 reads TGTGCCAGTAGTATAGATCTGGGCCTCTCCTACGAGCAGTACTTC. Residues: CASSIDLGLSYEQYF.